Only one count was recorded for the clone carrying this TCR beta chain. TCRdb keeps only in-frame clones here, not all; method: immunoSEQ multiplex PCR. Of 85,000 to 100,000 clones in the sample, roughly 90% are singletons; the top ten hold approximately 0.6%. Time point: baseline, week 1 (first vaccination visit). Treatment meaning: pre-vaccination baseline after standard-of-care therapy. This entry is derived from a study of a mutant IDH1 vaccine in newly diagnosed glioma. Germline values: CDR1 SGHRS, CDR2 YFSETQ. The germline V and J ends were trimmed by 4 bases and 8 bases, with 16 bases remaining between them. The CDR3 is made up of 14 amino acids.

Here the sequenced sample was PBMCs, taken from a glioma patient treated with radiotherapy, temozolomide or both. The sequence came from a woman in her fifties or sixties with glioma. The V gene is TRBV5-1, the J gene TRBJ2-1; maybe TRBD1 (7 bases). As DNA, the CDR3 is TGCGCCAGCAGCCAAAGACTAGGGGGCGATGAGCAGTTCTTC. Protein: CASSQRLGGDEQFF.